This entry is about one T cell receptor (beta chain). This sample was taken from a study of T cell changes during pregnancy in multiple sclerosis. Trimming cost V 5 bases and J 2 bases, with 16 bases left between them. CDR3 size: 16 residues. CDR1 is MNHEY, CDR2 SMNVEV, per germline (reference sequence). TCRdb keeps only in-frame clones here, not all; method: immunoSEQ multiplex PCR. There are some 90,000 clones in the sample; more than 90% occur only once, and 1.5% lies in the top ten. The receptor was isolated from a female donor with multiple sclerosis, enrolled in a pregnancy study. The specimen comprised peripheral blood, sampled in the first trimester of pregnancy. The chain carries TRBV27 and TRBJ1-5; no firm D call. The DNA for the CDR3 is TGTGCCAGCAGTCCGGGCGGGCGGGGAGGCAATCAGCCCCAGCATTTT. Protein product: CASSPGGRGGNQPQHF.